This TCR beta chain was sequenced for a study of T cell responses to AZD1222 COVID-19 vaccine. Study-wide results and limits: Two AZD1222 administrations were followed by greater Spike-specific TCR breadth and depth.

Profiled with immunoSEQ multiplex PCR; TCRdb holds only in-frame clones, not every one. This table holds approximately 200,000 clones, about 89% found once. The germline V and J ends were trimmed by 2 bases and 3 bases, with 10 bases remaining between them. From germline, CDR1 is SGHRS and CDR2 YFSETQ. The CDR3 runs 14 residues. As regards this clone: Antigen unknown.

The chain employs TRBV5-1 and TRBJ2-3, with D uncertain. Sequenced material: peripheral blood, taken 28 days after the second AZD1222 dose. The TCR was taken from an adult who received the AZD1222 COVID-19 vaccine. CDR3 amino acids: CASSLWLWTDTQYF. CDR3 DNA: TGCGCCAGCAGCTTATGGCTTTGGACAGATACGCAGTATTTT. The whole variable domain, remainder taken from reference TRBV5-1 and TRBJ2-3, is KAGVTQTPRYLIKTRGQQVTLSCSPISGHRSVSWYQQTPGQGLQFLFEYFSETQRNKGNFPGRFSGRQFSNSRSEMNVSTLELGDSALYLCASSLWLWTDTQYFGPGTRLTVL.